The 22 T cell receptor beta chains below were found in one sample sequenced in a study of blood T cell repertoires in COVID-19. Measured with immunoSEQ multiplex PCR; TCRdb has only the in-frame clones, and not every one. The table lists roughly 200,000 clones, roughly 88% of them singletons. The sequenced material came from peripheral blood. The receptors here all came from a human donor in a cohort sampled during active COVID-19.

This clone is a singleton in its sample. The rearrangement joins TRBV21-1 to TRBJ1-6; no DNA check was done on the table's D call, TRBD1. TRBV21-1 is marked as a pseudogene. The CDR3 is 16 amino acids. CDR3 loop: CASSKVASSYNSPLHF. The CDR3 bases are TGTGCCAGCAGCAAAGTGGCCAGCTCCTATAATTCACCCCTCCACTTT.

The gene calls are TRBV5-1 and TRBJ1-5, with TRBD1 matching 10 bases. CDR1 SGHRS and CDR2 YFSETQ come from the germline V gene. The CDR3 covers 17 residues. The V segment lost 7 bases and the J segment 4 bases; nucleotides outside the gene matches: 14. CDR3 nucleotide sequence: TGCGCCAGCGATAACCAAGAGGGACAGGGGAGTAATCAGCCCCAGCATTTT. Protein product: CASDNQEGQGSNQPQHF.

The chain recombines TRBV5-6 with TRBJ1-1; maybe TRBD1 (6 bases). The germline V gene encodes CDR1 SGHDT and CDR2 YYEEEE. This CDR3 has 16 amino acids. V shed 0 bases and J shed 4 bases, with 16 bases lying between them. DNA for the CDR3: TGTGCCAGCAGCTTGGTTCGGGGGGCGAGGTTCACTGAAGCTTTCTTT. Amino acids: CASSLVRGARFTEAFF.

This rearrangement joins TRBV6-2 or TRBV6-3 to TRBJ2-4; the match to TRBD1 covers 8 bases. The trim removed 2 bases at V and 1 base at J, leaving 10 bases unmatched. Germline loops: CDR1 MNHEY, CDR2 SVGEGT. This CDR3 is 18 amino acids long. CDR3 in DNA: TGTGCCAGCAGTTACCCATCGGGACAGGACTTCGCCAAAAACATTCAGTACTTC. Translating it yields CASSYPSGQDFAKNIQYF.

The chain combines TRBV7-2 with TRBJ2-7, with 9 bases that match TRBD1. CDR3 length: 14 amino acids. Germline trimming cut 3 bases from V and 9 bases from J; bases unmatched to any gene: 9. Germline V gives CDR1 SGHTA, CDR2 FQGNSA. This chain's CDR3 is CASSFKGTGSSQYF. CDR3 in DNA: TGTGCCAGCAGCTTTAAAGGGACAGGGTCTTCGCAGTACTTC.

The chain couples TRBV10-2 to TRBJ2-7; 12 positions agree with TRBD2. Per the germline V gene, CDR1 is WSHSY and CDR2 is SAAADI. V gave up 8 bases and J gave up 7 bases; unmatched junction bases: 9. This CDR3 has 14 residues. CDR3 protein: CASSLAGGPREQYF. In DNA form, the CDR3 reads TGCGCCAGCTCTCTAGCGGGAGGGCCGAGGGAGCAGTACTTC.

The CDR3 DNA is TGTGCCAGCAGCTTTGACAGGGGCGAGCAGTACTTC. It specifies CASSFDRGEQYF. The V gene is TRBV5-4, the J gene TRBJ2-7, with 8 bases lining up with TRBD1. After removal of 2 bases from V and 6 bases from J, the junction contained 1 base not matched to a gene. This CDR3 is built from 12 residues. CDR1 is SGHNT and CDR2 is YYREEE in the germline V gene (reference sequence).

This clone was recorded once. This chain links TRBV19 with TRBJ2-5; TRBD1 matches 9 bases. V dropped 6 bases and J dropped 2; count of bases not matched to a gene: 10. CDR1 and CDR2 from the germline V gene are LNHDA and SQIVND (reference sequence). The CDR3 has 16 amino acids. The CDR3 coding sequence is TGTGCCAGTAGCCCGGGGACAGGGCGAAGACAAGAGACCCAGTACTTC. Amino acid sequence: CASSPGTGRRQETQYF.

V usage is TRBV7-9 and J usage is TRBJ2-1; 8 nucleotides align to TRBD1. The germline gives CDR1 SEHNR, CDR2 FQNEAQ (reference sequence). The CDR3 extends over 16 amino acids. J lost 2 bases, V lost 1 base, and 4 bases had no gene match. The CDR3 DNA reads TGTGCCAGCAGCTTAGACTCGGGACAGGCCTACAATGAGCAGTTCTTC. This encodes CASSLDSGQAYNEQFF.

The chain couples TRBV19 to TRBJ1-1; no definite D call. In germline, CDR1 is LNHDA, CDR2 SQIVND (reference sequence). The CDR3 consists of 12 residues. V was pared by 3 bases and J by 10 bases, with 12 bases between. DNA of the CDR3: TGTGCCAGTAGTATGGGCATCCCCCCAGCTTTCTTT. Translation: CASSMGIPPAFF. Drawing the rest from reference TRBV19 and TRBJ1-1, the complete variable domain is DGGITQSPKYLFRKEGQNVTLSCEQNLNHDAMYWYRQDPGQGLRLIYYSQIVNDFQKGDIAEGYSVSREKKESFPLTVTSAQKNPTAFYLCASSMGIPPAFFGQGTRLTVV.

V gene TRBV4-2 combines with J gene TRBJ2-2, with 12 bases lining up with TRBD2. The germline gives CDR1 LGHNA, CDR2 YNFKEQ. This CDR3 region has 23 residues. Trimming took 0 bases from V and 3 from J; bases not matched to a gene: 20. CDR3 sequence (DNA): TGTGCCAGCAGCCAAGATTTAGGACTAGCGGGACTCCGGGCCGACCCCCACACCGGGGAGCTGTTTTTT. Protein: CASSQDLGLAGLRADPHTGELFF.

V usage is TRBV3-1 (or the pseudogene TRBV3-2) and J usage is TRBJ2-1; possibly TRBD2 for D (6 bases). The V end was cut by 4 bases, the J end by 7 bases, with 17 bases between. Germline V gene data show CDR1 as LGHDT and CDR2 as YNNKEL (reference sequence). This CDR3 contains 15 residues. CDR3 sequence (DNA): TGTGCCAGCAGCCTCCCCGGCGGGATTCTGAATGAGCAGTTCTTC. Its translation: CASSLPGGILNEQFF.

The V gene is TRBV10-3, the J gene TRBJ2-7; 7 nucleotides match TRBD1. The CDR3 runs to 13 residues. The J segment lost 7 bases and the V segment lost 2 bases, leaving 5 bases of the junction unmatched. Germline V gives CDR1 ENHRY, CDR2 SYGVKD. The CDR3, as DNA: TGTGCCATCAGTGAGCCGGGACAGTGGGAGCAGTACTTC. Its translation is CAISEPGQWEQYF.

The J gene is TRBJ1-5, the V gene TRBV2; 7 bases are shared with TRBD1. The CDR3 is 13 residues long. V dropped 6 bases and J dropped 5; count of bases not matched to a gene: 4. Germline V lookup: CDR1 SNHLY, CDR2 FYNNEI. In DNA form, the CDR3 reads TGTGCCAGCAGCCGACAGGGTCATCAGCCCCAGCATTTT. It codes for CASSRQGHQPQHF.

The J gene is TRBJ2-2, the V gene TRBV19; 10 bases align to TRBD2. The CDR3 loop spans 15 amino acids. The germline gives CDR1 LNHDA, CDR2 SQIVND (reference sequence). Losses at the gene ends were 5 bases for V and 6 bases for J; bases not matched to a gene: 6. CDR3 amino acids: CASSDQAGGPGELFF. The CDR3 DNA is TGTGCCAGTAGTGACCAAGCGGGAGGGCCCGGGGAGCTGTTTTTT.

The chain employs TRBV19 and TRBJ1-5, with 7 bases matching TRBD1. J lost 3 bases, V lost 8 bases, and 4 bases had no gene match. Germline V gene data show CDR1 as LNHDA and CDR2 as SQIVND (reference sequence). The CDR3 consists of 13 residues. The CDR3 region is CASHDRDNQPQHF. CDR3 nucleotide sequence: TGTGCCAGTCATGACAGGGACAATCAGCCCCAGCATTTT.

This clone was counted a single time. The V and J genes are TRBV7-9 and TRBJ2-7, with a tentative D call TRBD2 (6 bases). The CDR3 spans 15 residues. From germline, CDR1 is SEHNR and CDR2 FQNEAQ (reference sequence). Trimming left V 5 bases short and J 2 bases short, with 16 bases between. Written as DNA, the CDR3 is TGTGCCAGCAGCCCGACCGGGACTGGGACCTACGAGCAGTACTTC. This encodes CASSPTGTGTYEQYF.

This sequence joins TRBV4-2 and TRBJ2-3, with 10 bases that match TRBD1. Losses at the gene ends were 5 bases for V and 4 bases for J; bases not matched to a gene: 3. The germline CDR1 and CDR2 sequences are LGHNA and YNFKEQ. This CDR3 has 14 residues. The CDR3: CASSYDRGPDTQYF. CDR3 nucleotides: TGTGCCAGCAGCTACGACAGGGGGCCAGATACGCAGTATTTT.

The chain links TRBV20-1 to TRBJ2-7; 8 nucleotides align to TRBD1. Germline CDR1 reads DFQATT; CDR2 reads SNEGSKA (reference sequence). The CDR3 has 14 amino acids. Germline trimming cut 5 bases from V and 3 bases from J; bases unmatched to any gene: 9. The CDR3 is CSARETGGRYEQYF. The CDR3 region has the DNA TGCAGTGCTCGTGAAACAGGGGGACGCTACGAGCAGTACTTC.

The genes are TRBV6-6 and TRBJ2-5, with D perhaps TRBD1 (6 bases). Germline assignment: CDR1 MNHNY and CDR2 SVGAGI (reference sequence). Trimming removed 2 bases from V and 5 bases from J, with 15 bases in between. This CDR3 spans 15 amino acids. DNA for the CDR3: TGTGCCAGCAGTTACGGATGGACAGCGCAGGAGACCCAGTACTTC. This gives the protein CASSYGWTAQETQYF.

J is TRBJ2-5 and V is TRBV6-5, with TRBD2 matching over 10 bases. The germline V gene encodes CDR1 MNHEY and CDR2 SVGAGI. Unmatched junction bases numbered 3, after V lost 4 bases and J lost 4 bases. This CDR3 comprises 14 residues. The CDR3 here is CASSSRLAGETQYF. CDR3 bases: TGTGCCAGCAGTTCCCGACTAGCGGGAGAGACCCAGTACTTC.

This clone showed up just once. The CDR3 is CASRVTVTQYF. CDR3 coding DNA: TGTGCCAGCAGAGTGACAGTTACCCAGTACTTC. The J gene is TRBJ2-5, the V gene TRBV12-3 or TRBV12-4; maybe TRBD1 (5 bases). Deletions cut 6 bases from V and 8 bases from J, with 10 bases between. CDR3 length equals 11 residues.